The subject of this entry is one T cell receptor (beta chain). This specimen comes from a study of T cells in Graves' hyperthyroidism and ophthalmopathy. Germline CDR1 SNHLY, CDR2 FYNNEI. V was pared by 6 bases and J by 3 bases, with 11 bases of the junction left unmatched. The CDR3 has 16 amino acids. From RNA transcripts, TCR beta CDR3 regions were amplified. The TCR CDR3 first-round RT-PCR relied on the HTBI primer set. TCRdb reanalysed the multiplex PCR reads using MiXCR and keeps one entry per CDR3 protein. The repertoire consists of about 540,000 distinct CDR3 sequences, with more than 45% occurring once and the leading ten covering about 7.9%.

The rearrangement uses TRBV2 and TRBJ1-2, with TRBD1 matching over 9 bases. The receptor was derived from a woman aged 18-35 years with Graves' hyperthyroidism. Sequences were obtained from peripheral blood or thyroid tissue (not recorded which). In DNA form, the CDR3 reads TGTGCCAGCAGAAGAACGACAGGGGGGTTTTACTATGGCTACACCTTC. This encodes CASRRTTGGFYYGYTF.